These 28 T cell receptor beta chains were sequenced from one sample in a study of blood T cell repertoires in COVID-19. Clones were read by immunoSEQ multiplex PCR, and TCRdb kept only the in-frame ones, dropping some. Here the sample spans fewer than 200,000 clones, roughly 80% being singletons. Sequencing used peripheral blood. Receptors were obtained from a woman in her 70s with acute or convalescent COVID-19.

With respect to this clone: Other DNA sequences within the sample encode an identical CDR3. The V call is TRBV12-3 or TRBV12-4, the J call TRBJ1-4, with D unresolved. This CDR3 is built from 11 residues. V lost 4 bases and J 8 bases, leaving 5 bases between the germline ends. In DNA form, the CDR3 reads TGTGCCAGCAGTTCGGGGGAAAAACTGTTTTTT. The encoded protein is CASSSGEKLFF.

CDR3: CASSPPGLAGQDTQYF. Written as DNA, the CDR3 is TGTGCCAGCAGCCCCCCCGGACTAGCGGGGCAGGATACGCAGTATTTT. The chain couples TRBV9 to TRBJ2-3; 12 nucleotides agree with TRBD2. With 4 bases clipped from V and 6 bases from J, the junction kept 9 bases outside the gene matches. The CDR3 contains 16 residues. Germline V gene data show CDR1 as SGDLS and CDR2 as YYNGEE.

The J gene is TRBJ2-3, the V gene TRBV5-1, with D hard to call. The CDR3 extends over 14 amino acids. Germline lookup yields CDR1 SGHRS and CDR2 YFSETQ. With 0 bases removed from V and 4 bases from J, the gap between germline ends came to 9 bases. The CDR3 protein is CASSLAKAADTQYF. The CDR3 region has the DNA TGCGCCAGCAGCTTGGCCAAAGCCGCAGATACGCAGTATTTT. The variable domain in full, completed from reference TRBV5-1 and TRBJ2-3, reads KAGVTQTPRYLIKTRGQQVTLSCSPISGHRSVSWYQQTPGQGLQFLFEYFSETQRNKGNFPGRFSGRQFSNSRSEMNVSTLELGDSALYLCASSLAKAADTQYFGPGTRLTVL.

This clone was observed a single time. The V gene is TRBV2, the J gene TRBJ1-5, with a tentative D call TRBD1 (6 bases). The V gene lost 6 bases and the J gene lost 3 bases, with 18 bases spanning the gap. Germline CDR1 SNHLY, CDR2 FYNNEI. This CDR3 is built from 16 residues. In nucleotides, the CDR3 is TGTGCCAGCAGGCGAGTCAGGACAGAGAACAATCAGCCCCAGCATTTT. As protein: CASRRVRTENNQPQHF.

The chain couples TRBV6-5 to TRBJ1-6; a possible D gene is TRBD1 (5 bases). Deletions cut 6 bases from V and 15 bases from J, with 18 bases between. Germline lookup yields CDR1 MNHEY and CDR2 SVGAGI. The CDR3 has 13 amino acids. This CDR3 reads CASSKGPTVILHF. The CDR3 region has the DNA TGTGCCAGCAGCAAGGGCCCGACAGTGATCCTCCACTTT.

This rearrangement joins TRBV30 to TRBJ1-3; 7 positions match TRBD1. From germline, CDR1 is GTSNPN and CDR2 SVGIG (reference sequence). This CDR3 region has 13 residues. J lost 1 base, V lost 4 bases, and 1 base had no gene match. In DNA, the CDR3 is TGTGCCTGGACAGGGGGATCTGGAAACACCATATATTTT. It codes for CAWTGGSGNTIYF.

This chain links TRBV5-8 with TRBJ2-3, with a possible D match to TRBD2 (6 bases). Between the trimmed V and J ends, which lost 0 bases and 6 bases, there was a span of 14 bases. Germline values: CDR1 SGHTS, CDR2 YDEGEE. This CDR3 spans 15 amino acids. CDR3 in amino acids: CASSLAGGLADTQYF. The CDR3 DNA follows: TGTGCCAGCAGCTTGGCCGGGGGATTAGCGGATACGCAGTATTTT.

The V call is TRBV2, the J call TRBJ1-2; 7 nucleotides line up with TRBD1. Germline CDR1 and CDR2: SNHLY and FYNNEI. There are 17 residues in the CDR3. The ends lost 5 bases at V and 5 bases at J; junction bases unmatched: 17. The CDR3 DNA sequence: TGTGCCAGCAGTCGCCGGACAGGCTTTACTATTTTGTATGGCTACACCTTC. Translated: CASSRRTGFTILYGYTF.

V gene TRBV7-9 combines with J gene TRBJ2-1; TRBD2 agrees at 7 bases. Trimming took 5 bases from V and 6 from J; bases not matched to a gene: 10. The CDR3 is made up of 15 amino acids. Germline V gene sequence: CDR1 SEHNR, CDR2 FQNEAQ (reference sequence). The CDR3, as DNA: TGTGCCAGCAGCATTAGCGGGCTGGCAGCCAATGAGCAGTTCTTC. Protein: CASSISGLAANEQFF.

V usage is TRBV9 and J usage is TRBJ1-2, with TRBD1 matching over 10 bases. There are 15 residues in the CDR3. Germline assignment: CDR1 SGDLS and CDR2 YYNGEE. The J segment lost 3 bases and the V segment lost 1 base, leaving 3 bases of the junction unmatched. The CDR3 here is CASSVRGTGDYGYTF. CDR3 coding DNA: TGTGCCAGCAGCGTACGAGGGACAGGGGACTATGGCTACACCTTC.

Worth noting for this clone: Other nucleotide sequences from this sample produce the same CDR3. V is TRBV11-3 and J is TRBJ2-1; D gene unclear. Germline V gene data show CDR1 as SGHNT and CDR2 as YENEEA. The length of the CDR3 is 13 residues. V dropped 3 bases and J dropped 3 bases, with 6 bases sitting between them. The CDR3 bases are TGTGCCAGCAGCTTGGGCTACTACAATGAGCAGTTCTTC. Its translation: CASSLGYYNEQFF.

The sample holds a few counts of this clone. The chain joins TRBV2 to TRBJ1-6; the D gene is possibly TRBD1 (5 bases). The germline V and J ends were trimmed by 1 base and 10 bases, with 17 bases remaining between them. The CDR3 runs 16 residues. CDR1 and CDR2 from the germline V gene are SNHLY and FYNNEI. The CDR3 DNA follows: TGTGCCAGCAGTGAAGAGGGCGCAGGGATACAGTCACCCCTCCACTTT. Amino acid sequence: CASSEEGAGIQSPLHF.

The CDR3: CAKTRDMNTEAFF. DNA of the CDR3: TGTGCCAAGACCAGGGATATGAACACTGAAGCTTTCTTT. The J gene is TRBJ1-1, the V gene TRBV2; possibly TRBD1 for D (5 bases). V shed 10 bases and J shed 0 bases, with 12 bases lying between them. The germline V gene encodes CDR1 SNHLY and CDR2 FYNNEI. CDR3 length: 13 residues.

The chain couples TRBV5-1 to TRBJ2-2, with TRBD2 matching 7 bases. The CDR3 runs to 15 residues. The germline V gene encodes CDR1 SGHRS and CDR2 YFSETQ. Trimming removed 0 bases from V and 3 bases from J; junction bases left unmatched: 2. The CDR3 DNA is TGCGCCAGCAGCTTGGTTGCGGGGGACACCGGGGAGCTGTTTTTT. Translated, it gives CASSLVAGDTGELFF.

This clone has only a few counts. V usage is TRBV9 and J usage is TRBJ1-6; maybe TRBD1 (5 bases). Germline assignment: CDR1 SGDLS and CDR2 YYNGEE. The CDR3 is made up of 17 amino acids. The V end was cut by 0 bases, the J end by 7 bases, with 17 bases between. The CDR3 sequence: CASSVDPSRGQNSPLHF. CDR3 sequence (DNA): TGTGCCAGCAGCGTAGACCCTAGTAGGGGCCAGAATTCACCCCTCCACTTT.

This chain links TRBV27 with TRBJ2-4; 7 positions match TRBD1. V lost 4 bases, J lost 3 bases, and 0 bases stayed unmatched. The CDR3 is made up of 13 amino acids. Germline assignment: CDR1 MNHEY and CDR2 SMNVEV (reference sequence). DNA of the CDR3: TGTGCCAGCAGTTGGGACAGCAAAAACATTCAGTACTTC. It yields the protein CASSWDSKNIQYF.

The rearrangement links TRBV27 to TRBJ2-3; the D gene is possibly TRBD1 (5 bases). The CDR3 is 14 residues long. From germline, CDR1 is MNHEY and CDR2 SMNVEV (reference sequence). The ends were cut back, 6 bases at V and 1 base at J, with 11 bases in the middle. As DNA, the CDR3 is TGTGCCAGCAGGGTGGTACAGGGCACAGATACGCAGTATTTT. Protein sequence: CASRVVQGTDTQYF.

The V call is TRBV28, the J call TRBJ2-5; 11 nucleotides agree with TRBD2. V shed 8 bases and J 4 bases; nucleotides not matched to a gene: 9. CDR1 and CDR2 (germline): MDHEN, SYDVKM. This CDR3 has 15 amino acids. The CDR3 nucleotides are TGTGCCAGCGGTCGAGTAGCGGGAGGGGGAGAGACCCAGTACTTC. This encodes CASGRVAGGGETQYF.

In the case of this clone: The junction departs from germline at one end; a sequencing error may be responsible. This chain joins TRBV5-1 and TRBJ2-7; a possible D gene is TRBD2 (5 bases). CDR1 is SGHRS and CDR2 is YFSETQ in the germline V gene. CDR3 size: 14 residues. DNA of the CDR3: TGCGCCAGCAGACCCGGGATAGGAGAGACCCAACTCTCTTTC. This encodes CASRPGIGETQLSF.

The chain recombines TRBV5-6 with TRBJ1-3; D uncertain. The germline V and J ends were trimmed by 2 bases and 7 bases, with 7 bases remaining between them. CDR3 size: 12 residues. Germline V lookup: CDR1 SGHDT, CDR2 YYEEEE. The CDR3 nucleotides read TGTGCCAGCAGCTTATATGGCAACACCATATATTTT. Protein product: CASSLYGNTIYF.

On this clone itself: The junction departs from the called germline gene at one end, perhaps through a read error. V usage is TRBV7-7 and J usage is TRBJ2-3; TRBD2 might be the D (7 bases). This CDR3 is 15 amino acids long. Germline V lookup: CDR1 SSHAT, CDR2 FNYEAQ (reference sequence). The CDR3 sequence: CASSPGWGGADTQYF. The CDR3 DNA follows: TGTGCTAGCAGCCCTGGGTGGGGGGGCGCAGATACGCAGTATTTT.

The chain uses TRBV14 and TRBJ1-1, with unresolved D. The CDR3 length is 16 residues. Germline V CDR1 and CDR2: SGHDN, FVKESK. The germline V and J ends were trimmed by 0 bases and 4 bases, with 15 bases remaining between them. The CDR3 region has the DNA TGTGCCAGCAGCCAAGAGAGGCTTCGGGTCTCCACTGAAGCTTTCTTT. It encodes CASSQERLRVSTEAFF.

V and J are TRBV25-1 and TRBJ2-7; TRBD2 aligns across 8 bases. J gave up 4 bases and V 0 bases, and 5 bases lay outside the gene matches. Germline loops: CDR1 MGHDK, CDR2 SYGVNS. The CDR3 is 15 residues long. The CDR3 region has the DNA TGTGCCAGCAGTGAATATGCCGGGGGGGGATACGAGCAGTACTTC. This encodes CASSEYAGGGYEQYF.

V usage is TRBV24-1 and J usage is TRBJ1-1; D unclear. Germline CDR1 and CDR2: KGHDR and SFDVKD. The CDR3 covers 13 residues. Trimming shortened V by 10 bases and J by 1 base, and 12 bases separated the two germline ends. CDR3 residues: CATGGEKNTEAFF. In DNA form, the CDR3 reads TGTGCCACGGGCGGGGAAAAGAACACTGAAGCTTTCTTT.

CDR3 loop: CSRQIGYTF. The CDR3 nucleotides are TGCAGCCGTCAGATCGGCTACACCTTC. The chain recombines TRBV20-1 with TRBJ1-2; D unresolved. CDR1 is DFQATT and CDR2 is SNEGSKA in the germline V gene (reference sequence). This CDR3 is 9 amino acids long.

The rearrangement joins TRBV28 to TRBJ1-4; D is perhaps TRBD1 (6 bases). V was pared by 5 bases and J by 7 bases, with 17 bases between. The CDR3 is 15 amino acids. CDR1 and CDR2 from the germline V gene are MDHEN and SYDVKM. The CDR3 here is CASSLFGGSGEKLFF. The CDR3 DNA reads TGTGCCAGCAGTCTGTTTGGGGGCTCGGGTGAAAAACTGTTTTTT. Drawing the rest from reference TRBV28 and TRBJ1-4, the complete variable domain is DVKVTQSSRYLVKRTGEKVFLECVQDMDHENMFWYRQDPGLGLRLIYFSYDVKMKEKGDIPEGYSVSREKKERFSLILESASTNQTSMYLCASSLFGGSGEKLFFGSGTQLSVL.

The J gene is TRBJ2-5, the V gene TRBV7-8, with a possible D match to TRBD1 (5 bases). Trimming removed 8 bases from V and 5 bases from J, with 15 bases in between. This CDR3 is built from 13 residues. Germline assignment: CDR1 SGHVS and CDR2 FQNEAQ. CDR3 sequence: CASERQLRETQYF. For the CDR3, the DNA is TGTGCCAGCGAACGACAGTTGAGGGAGACCCAGTACTTC. The variable domain in full, completed from reference TRBV7-8 and TRBJ2-5, reads GAGVSQSPRYKVAKRGQDVALRCDPISGHVSLFWYQQALGQGPEFLTYFQNEAQLDKSGLPSDRFFAERPEGSVSTLKIQRTQQEDSAVYLCASERQLRETQYFGPGTRLLVL.

The chain has TRBV5-1 and TRBJ1-2; no clear D gene. Germline V gene sequence: CDR1 SGHRS, CDR2 YFSETQ. The CDR3 is 14 residues long. V was pared by 0 bases and J by 2 bases, with 8 bases between. The CDR3 nucleotides read TGCGCCAGCAGCTTGGATTTAGCGAACTATGGCTACACCTTC. Translated: CASSLDLANYGYTF.